Listed below are T cell receptor beta chains from one sample, sequenced in a study of shared clonotypes between healthy human individuals. Profiling relied on immunoSEQ multiplex PCR, and the TCRdb table lists in-frame clones only, not all of them. This sample has 550,000 to 650,000 clones, with approximately 96% found just once. The sample comprised naive CD8+ T cells sorted from blood. Source of these receptors: a woman between 25 and 40 years old in good health. CDR3s include the opening cysteine and the closing phenylalanine or tryptophan. D genes are given only for firm matches. Size tells how often a clone was seen (once, few, many) or the class of an expanded clone, and some rows leave it out.

cdr3_aa: CASQGRLAGGPVGETQYF
cdr3_nt: TGTGCCAGCCAGGGGCGACTAGCGGGAGGGCCGGTGGGAGAGACCCAGTACTTC
v_call: TRBV2
clone_size: -
d_call: TRBD2
j_call: TRBJ2-5

cdr3_aa: CAWSVFPSDLQETQYF
cdr3_nt: TGTGCCTGGAGTGTGTTCCCCAGCGACCTCCAAGAGACCCAGTACTTC
v_call: TRBV30
clone_size: -
d_call: -
j_call: TRBJ2-5

cdr3_aa: CASSWEFGIYGYTF
cdr3_nt: TGTGCCAGCAGCTGGGAGTTCGGGATCTATGGCTACACCTTC
v_call: TRBV5-6
clone_size: -
d_call: -
j_call: TRBJ1-2

cdr3_aa: CASSETPDGASYEQYF
cdr3_nt: TGTGCCAGCAGTGAAACGCCTGATGGAGCTTCTTACGAGCAGTACTTC
v_call: TRBV27
clone_size: -
d_call: -
j_call: TRBJ2-7

cdr3_aa: CASSFPGGGNEQFF
cdr3_nt: TGTGCCAGCAGTTTTCCGGGAGGGGGCAATGAGCAGTTCTTC
v_call: TRBV27
clone_size: -
d_call: TRBD2
j_call: TRBJ2-1

cdr3_aa: CASRAGTAQTYEQYF
cdr3_nt: TGTGCCAGCCGAGCTGGGACAGCACAAACCTACGAGCAGTACTTC
v_call: TRBV27
clone_size: -
d_call: TRBD1
j_call: TRBJ2-7

cdr3_aa: CATSRVASGRPEYF
cdr3_nt: TGTGCCACCAGCAGAGTGGCTAGCGGGCGCCCCGAGTACTTC
v_call: TRBV15
clone_size: -
d_call: TRBD2
j_call: TRBJ2-5

cdr3_aa: CASSPPGQAMNTEAFF
cdr3_nt: TGTGCCAGCAGCCCACCGGGACAGGCCATGAACACTGAAGCTTTCTTT
v_call: TRBV2
clone_size: -
d_call: TRBD1
j_call: TRBJ1-1

cdr3_aa: CASSPTSGRAWDTQYF
cdr3_nt: TGCGCCAGCAGCCCGACTAGCGGGAGGGCCTGGGATACGCAGTATTTT
v_call: TRBV5-1
clone_size: -
d_call: TRBD2
j_call: TRBJ2-3

cdr3_aa: CASSPSGYVYGYTF
cdr3_nt: TGTGCCAGCAGTCCCTCAGGGTACGTCTATGGCTACACCTTC
v_call: TRBV27
clone_size: few
d_call: -
j_call: TRBJ1-2

cdr3_aa: CASSATRDEQYF
cdr3_nt: TGTGCCAGCAGCGCAACCAGGGACGAGCAGTACTTC
v_call: TRBV13
clone_size: -
d_call: -
j_call: TRBJ2-7